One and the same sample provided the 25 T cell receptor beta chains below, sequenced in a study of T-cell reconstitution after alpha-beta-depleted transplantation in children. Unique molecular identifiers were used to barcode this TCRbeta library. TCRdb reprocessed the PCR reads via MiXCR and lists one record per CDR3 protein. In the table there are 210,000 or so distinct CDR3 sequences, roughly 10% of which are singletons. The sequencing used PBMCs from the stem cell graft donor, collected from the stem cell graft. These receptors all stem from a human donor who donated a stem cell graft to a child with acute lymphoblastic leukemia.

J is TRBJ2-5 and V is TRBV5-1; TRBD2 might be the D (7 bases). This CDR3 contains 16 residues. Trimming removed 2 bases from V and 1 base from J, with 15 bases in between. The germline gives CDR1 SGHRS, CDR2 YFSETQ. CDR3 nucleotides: TGCGCCAGCAGCTTTCGTCCTAGGGGGGGCCAAGAGACCCAGTACTTC. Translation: CASSFRPRGGQETQYF.

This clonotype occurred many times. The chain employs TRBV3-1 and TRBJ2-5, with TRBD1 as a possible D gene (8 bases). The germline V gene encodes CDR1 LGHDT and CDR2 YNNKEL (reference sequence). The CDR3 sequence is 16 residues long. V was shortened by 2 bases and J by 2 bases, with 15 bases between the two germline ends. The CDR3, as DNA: TGTGCCAGCAGCCAACTAACAGGGGGAGGGCAAGAGACCCAGTACTTC. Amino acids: CASSQLTGGGQETQYF.

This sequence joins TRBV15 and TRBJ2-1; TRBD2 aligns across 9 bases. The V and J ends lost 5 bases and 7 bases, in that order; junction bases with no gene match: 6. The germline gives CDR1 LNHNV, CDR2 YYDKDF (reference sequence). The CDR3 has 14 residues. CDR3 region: CATSRGGAANEQFF. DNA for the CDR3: TGTGCCACCAGCCGCGGGGGGGCGGCGAATGAGCAGTTCTTC.

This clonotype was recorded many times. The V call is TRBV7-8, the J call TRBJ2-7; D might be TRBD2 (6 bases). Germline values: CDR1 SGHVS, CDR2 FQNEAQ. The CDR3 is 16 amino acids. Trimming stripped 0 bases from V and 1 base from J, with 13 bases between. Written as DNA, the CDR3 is TGTGCCAGCAGCTTAGCTGGGGGGACCAATTCCTACGAGCAGTACTTC. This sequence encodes CASSLAGGTNSYEQYF.

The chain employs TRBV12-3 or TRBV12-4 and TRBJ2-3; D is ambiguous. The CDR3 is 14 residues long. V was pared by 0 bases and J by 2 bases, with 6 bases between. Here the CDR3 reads CASSLAHPTDTQYF. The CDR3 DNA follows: TGTGCCAGCAGTTTAGCCCATCCCACAGATACGCAGTATTTT.

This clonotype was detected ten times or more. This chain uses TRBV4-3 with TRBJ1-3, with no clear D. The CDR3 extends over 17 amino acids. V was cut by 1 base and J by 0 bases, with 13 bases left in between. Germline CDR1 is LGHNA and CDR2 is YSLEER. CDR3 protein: CASSQAQPGISGNTIYF. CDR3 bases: TGCGCCAGCAGCCAAGCTCAACCCGGGATCTCTGGAAACACCATATATTTT.

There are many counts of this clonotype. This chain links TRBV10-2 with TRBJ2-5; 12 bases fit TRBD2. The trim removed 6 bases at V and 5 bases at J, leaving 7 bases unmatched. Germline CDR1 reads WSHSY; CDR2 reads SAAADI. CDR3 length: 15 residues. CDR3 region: CASRELAGGRETQYF. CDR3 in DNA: TGCGCCAGCAGAGAGCTAGCGGGGGGGCGTGAGACCCAGTACTTC.

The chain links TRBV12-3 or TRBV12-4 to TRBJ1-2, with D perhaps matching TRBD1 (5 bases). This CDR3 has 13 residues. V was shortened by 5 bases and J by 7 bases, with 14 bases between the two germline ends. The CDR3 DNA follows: TGTGCCAGCAGTGCACAGGCGCTCGGTGGCTACACCTTC. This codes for CASSAQALGGYTF.

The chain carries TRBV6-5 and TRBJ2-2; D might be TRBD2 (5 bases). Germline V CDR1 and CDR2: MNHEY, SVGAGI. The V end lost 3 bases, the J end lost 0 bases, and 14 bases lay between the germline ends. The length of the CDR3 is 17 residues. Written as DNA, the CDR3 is TGTGCCAGCAGTTATCTAGCTGCAGACTCGAACACCGGGGAGCTGTTTTTT. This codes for CASSYLAADSNTGELFF.

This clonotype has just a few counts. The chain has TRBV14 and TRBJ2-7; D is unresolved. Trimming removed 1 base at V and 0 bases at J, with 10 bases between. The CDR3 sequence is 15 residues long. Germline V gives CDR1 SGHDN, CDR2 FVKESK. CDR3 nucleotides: TGTGCCAGCAGCCAAGGATCGAAAAACTCCTACGAGCAGTACTTC. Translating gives CASSQGSKNSYEQYF.

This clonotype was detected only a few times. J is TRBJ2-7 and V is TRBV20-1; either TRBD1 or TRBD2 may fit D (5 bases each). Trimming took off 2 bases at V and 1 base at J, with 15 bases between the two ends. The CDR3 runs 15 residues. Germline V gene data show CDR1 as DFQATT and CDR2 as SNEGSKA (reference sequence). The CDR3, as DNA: TGCAGTGCTAGATTCCGCCGGGACCAATCCTACGAGCAGTACTTC. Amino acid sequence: CSARFRRDQSYEQYF.

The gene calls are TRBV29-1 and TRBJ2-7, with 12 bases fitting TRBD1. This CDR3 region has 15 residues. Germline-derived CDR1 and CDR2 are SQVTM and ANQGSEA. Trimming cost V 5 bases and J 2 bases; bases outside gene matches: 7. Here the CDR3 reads CSVRPGTGGPYEQYF. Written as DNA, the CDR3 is TGCAGCGTTCGACCCGGGACAGGGGGCCCCTACGAGCAGTACTTC.

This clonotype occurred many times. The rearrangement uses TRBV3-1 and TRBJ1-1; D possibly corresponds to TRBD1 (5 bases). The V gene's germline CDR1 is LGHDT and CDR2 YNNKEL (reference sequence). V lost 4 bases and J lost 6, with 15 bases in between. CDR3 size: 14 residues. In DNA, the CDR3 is TGTGCCAGCAGCCCCGTTGGGGACTCCTCTGAAGCTTTCTTT. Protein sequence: CASSPVGDSSEAFF.

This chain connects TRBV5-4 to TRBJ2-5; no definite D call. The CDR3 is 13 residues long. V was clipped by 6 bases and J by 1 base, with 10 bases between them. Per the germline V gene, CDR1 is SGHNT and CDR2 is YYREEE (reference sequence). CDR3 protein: CASTTRVQETQYF. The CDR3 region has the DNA TGTGCCAGCACTACCCGGGTCCAAGAGACCCAGTACTTC.

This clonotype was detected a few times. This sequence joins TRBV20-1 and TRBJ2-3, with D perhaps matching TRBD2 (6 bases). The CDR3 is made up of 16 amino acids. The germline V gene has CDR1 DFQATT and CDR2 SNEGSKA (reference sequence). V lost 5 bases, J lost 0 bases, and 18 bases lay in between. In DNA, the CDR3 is TGCAGTGCTCTTAGAGAGGGGAGGCGAAGCACAGATACGCAGTATTTT. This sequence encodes CSALREGRRSTDTQYF.

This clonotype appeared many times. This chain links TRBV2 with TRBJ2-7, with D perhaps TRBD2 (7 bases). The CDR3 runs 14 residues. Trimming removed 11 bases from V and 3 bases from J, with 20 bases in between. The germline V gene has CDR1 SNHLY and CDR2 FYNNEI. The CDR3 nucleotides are TGTGCCGGCACAAGGGGGGGTCCTGGCTACGAGCAGTACTTC. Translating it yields CAGTRGGPGYEQYF.

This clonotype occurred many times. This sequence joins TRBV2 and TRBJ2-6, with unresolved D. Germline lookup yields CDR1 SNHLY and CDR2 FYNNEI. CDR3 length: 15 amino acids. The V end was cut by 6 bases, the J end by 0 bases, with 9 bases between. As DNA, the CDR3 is TGTGCCAGCAGGCGTGATTACTCTGGGGCCAACGTCCTGACTTTC. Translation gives CASRRDYSGANVLTF. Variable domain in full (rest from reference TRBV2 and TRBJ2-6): EPEVTQTPSHQVTQMGQEVILRCVPISNHLYFYWYRQILGQKVEFLVSFYNNEISEKSEIFDDQFSVERPDGSNFTLKIRSTKLEDSAMYFCASRRDYSGANVLTFGAGSRLTVL.

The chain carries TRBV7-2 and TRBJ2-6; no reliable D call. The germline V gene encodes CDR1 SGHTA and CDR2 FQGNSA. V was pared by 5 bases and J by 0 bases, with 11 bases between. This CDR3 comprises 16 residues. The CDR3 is CASSPQTVSGANVLTF. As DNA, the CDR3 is TGTGCCAGCAGCCCCCAAACAGTCTCTGGGGCCAACGTCCTGACTTTC.

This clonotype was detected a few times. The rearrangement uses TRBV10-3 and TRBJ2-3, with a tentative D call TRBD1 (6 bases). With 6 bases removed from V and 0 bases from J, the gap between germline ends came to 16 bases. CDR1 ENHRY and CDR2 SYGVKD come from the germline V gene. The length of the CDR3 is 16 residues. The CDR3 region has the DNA TGTGCCATCAGCTCAATCAAAGGACAGAGCACAGATACGCAGTATTTT. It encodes CAISSIKGQSTDTQYF.

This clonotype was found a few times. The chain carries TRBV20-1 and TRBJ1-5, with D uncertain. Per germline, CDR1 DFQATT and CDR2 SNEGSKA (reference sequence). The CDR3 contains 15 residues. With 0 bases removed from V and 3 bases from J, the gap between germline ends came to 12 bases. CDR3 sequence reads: CSARDSSASNQPQHF. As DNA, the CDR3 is TGCAGTGCTAGAGATAGCTCAGCATCCAATCAGCCCCAGCATTTT.

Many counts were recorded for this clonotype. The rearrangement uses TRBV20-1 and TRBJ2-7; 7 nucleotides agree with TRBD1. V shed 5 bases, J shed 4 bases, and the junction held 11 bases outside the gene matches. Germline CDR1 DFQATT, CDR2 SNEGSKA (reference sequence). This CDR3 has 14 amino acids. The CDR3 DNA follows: TGCAGTGCTGCACCGGGACAGATTACTTACGAGCAGTACTTC. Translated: CSAAPGQITYEQYF.

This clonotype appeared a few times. The CDR3 is CASSGGVAGYNEQFF. Written as DNA, the CDR3 is TGCGCCAGCAGTGGAGGGGTGGCAGGGTACAATGAGCAGTTCTTC. The chain joins TRBV5-1 to TRBJ2-1; TRBD2 is a possible D gene (6 bases). Germline loops: CDR1 SGHRS, CDR2 YFSETQ. The CDR3 contains 15 residues. Trimming removed 5 bases at V and 4 bases at J, with 16 bases between.

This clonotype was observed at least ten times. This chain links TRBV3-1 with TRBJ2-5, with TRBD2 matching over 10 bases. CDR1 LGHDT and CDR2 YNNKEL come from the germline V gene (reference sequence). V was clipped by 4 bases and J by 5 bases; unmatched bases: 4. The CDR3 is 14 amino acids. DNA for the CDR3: TGTGCCAGCAGCCTAGCTAGCGGGGGTGAGACCCAGTACTTC. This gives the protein CASSLASGGETQYF.

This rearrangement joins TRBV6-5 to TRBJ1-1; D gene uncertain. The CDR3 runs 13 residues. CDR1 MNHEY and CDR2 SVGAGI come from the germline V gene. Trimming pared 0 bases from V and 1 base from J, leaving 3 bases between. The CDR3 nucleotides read TGTGCCAGCAGTTACTCAGCGAACACTGAAGCTTTCTTT. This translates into CASSYSANTEAFF.

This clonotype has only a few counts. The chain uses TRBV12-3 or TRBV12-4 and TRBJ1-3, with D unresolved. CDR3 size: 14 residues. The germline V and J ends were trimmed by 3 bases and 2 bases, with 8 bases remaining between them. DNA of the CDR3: TGTGCCAGCAGTTTCGTAGGAGCTGGAAACACCATATATTTT. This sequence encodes CASSFVGAGNTIYF.